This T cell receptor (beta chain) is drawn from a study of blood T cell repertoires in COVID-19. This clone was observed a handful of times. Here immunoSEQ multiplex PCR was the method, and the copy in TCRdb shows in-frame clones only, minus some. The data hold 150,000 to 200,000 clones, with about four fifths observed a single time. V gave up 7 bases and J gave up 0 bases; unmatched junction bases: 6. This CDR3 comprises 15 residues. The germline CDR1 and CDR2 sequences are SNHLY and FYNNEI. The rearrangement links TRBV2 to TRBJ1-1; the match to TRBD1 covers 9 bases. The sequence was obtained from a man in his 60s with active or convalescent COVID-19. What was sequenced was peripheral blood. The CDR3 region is CASTLQGAMNTEAFF. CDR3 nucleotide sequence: TGTGCCAGCACCTTACAGGGGGCCATGAACACTGAAGCTTTCTTT.